These 20 T cell receptor beta chains share one sample of origin, sequenced in a study of high-grade serous ovarian cancer treatment subgroups. The tumor samples were collected prior to definitive surgery or chemotherapy. Repertoires were generated with immunoSEQ multiplex PCR, while TCRdb's copy carries only in-frame clones and drops some. The data contain about 15,000 clones, about 86% of them singletons. Sequenced input: tumor tissue. The receptors were sampled from a human donor with high-grade serous ovarian cancer.

V is TRBV30 and J is TRBJ1-5, with D uncertain. The CDR3 runs 13 residues. Between the trimmed V and J ends, which lost 2 bases and 5 bases, there was a span of 10 bases. CDR1 and CDR2 from the germline V gene are GTSNPN and SVGIG (reference sequence). In DNA, the CDR3 is TGTGCCTGGAGTTCCTCTCCCCATCAGCCCCAGCATTTT. Its translation: CAWSSSPHQPQHF.

This clone came up a few times. V usage is TRBV10-1 and J usage is TRBJ2-2, with D perhaps assigned TRBD1 or TRBD2 (5 bases each). The CDR3 runs to 15 residues. Germline CDR1 is WNHNN and CDR2 is SYGVQD (reference sequence). V lost 3 bases and J 4 bases, leaving 12 bases between the germline ends. The CDR3 spells CASSEAGAGTGELFF. CDR3 nucleotide sequence: TGCGCCAGCAGTGAAGCCGGGGCGGGCACCGGGGAGCTGTTTTTT.

The chain couples TRBV5-4 to TRBJ1-1; 8 bases are shared with TRBD1. The trim removed 4 bases at V and 3 bases at J, leaving 5 bases unmatched. Germline V gene lookup returns CDR1 SGHNT and CDR2 YYREEE (reference sequence). The CDR3 loop spans 14 amino acids. CDR3 in DNA: TGTGCCAGCAGCCGGGAGACAGGGGACACTGAAGCTTTCTTT. It yields the protein CASSRETGDTEAFF.

The V gene is TRBV5-1, the J gene TRBJ1-6; 7 nucleotides line up with TRBD1. CDR1 is SGHRS, CDR2 YFSETQ, per germline. The CDR3 runs to 14 residues. Trimming took 4 bases from V and 9 from J; bases not matched to a gene: 7. The CDR3 sequence is CASSGDSRSSPLHF. The CDR3 nucleotides read TGCGCCAGCAGCGGGGACAGTCGATCTTCACCCCTCCACTTT.

The chain carries TRBV5-6 and TRBJ2-5, with 8 positions matching TRBD2. Germline trimming cut 2 bases from V and 5 bases from J; bases unmatched to any gene: 8. This CDR3 spans 15 amino acids. The germline gives CDR1 SGHDT, CDR2 YYEEEE. CDR3 region: CASSLVGGALETQYF. CDR3 DNA sequence: TGTGCCAGCAGCTTAGTCGGGGGGGCTTTGGAGACCCAGTACTTC.

The chain joins TRBV7-9 to TRBJ2-2; D is ambiguous. Germline-derived CDR1 and CDR2 are SEHNR and FQNEAQ (reference sequence). V was shortened by 2 bases and J by 6 bases, with 1 base between the two germline ends. This CDR3 contains 11 residues. Here the CDR3 DNA reads TGTGCCAGCAGCTTATCCGGGGAGCTGTTTTTT. It codes for CASSLSGELFF. The full variable domain, in which reference TRBV7-9 and TRBJ2-2 provide the parts outside the CDR3, is DTGVSQNPRHKITKRGQNVTFRCDPISEHNRLYWYRQTLGQGPEFLTYFQNEAQLEKSRLLSDRFSAERPKGSFSTLEIQRTEQGDSAMYLCASSLSGELFFGEGSRLTVL.

The chain links TRBV18 to TRBJ2-2, with no clear D. The ends were cut back, 3 bases at V and 1 base at J, with 9 bases in the middle. Per germline, CDR1 KGHSH and CDR2 LQKENI. The CDR3 extends over 15 amino acids. CDR3 amino acids: CASSPVPENTGELFF. In DNA, the CDR3 is TGTGCCAGCTCACCCGTTCCGGAGAACACCGGGGAGCTGTTTTTT.

This rearrangement joins TRBV4-1 to TRBJ1-2, with D possibly matching TRBD1 (6 bases). CDR1 MGHRA and CDR2 YSYEKL come from the germline V gene. The CDR3 totals 17 residues. V lost 0 bases to trimming and J lost 7 bases, with 21 bases between them. For the CDR3, the DNA is TGCGCCAGCAGCCAAGATCTAGGAACGGGGGGCGCGTCTGGCTACACCTTC. Its translation: CASSQDLGTGGASGYTF.

There are a few counts of this clone. The rearrangement links TRBV18 to TRBJ1-4, with unresolved D. The germline V gene encodes CDR1 KGHSH and CDR2 LQKENI. The length of the CDR3 is 12 residues. V dropped 4 bases and J dropped 5 bases, with 5 bases sitting between them. The CDR3: CASSLPNEKLFF. Here the CDR3 DNA reads TGTGCCAGCTCACTTCCCAATGAAAAACTGTTTTTT. The full variable domain, in which reference TRBV18 and TRBJ1-4 provide the parts outside the CDR3, is NAGVMQNPRHLVRRRGQEARLRCSPMKGHSHVYWYRQLPEEGLKFMVYLQKENIIDESGMPKERFSAEFPKEGPSILRIQQVVRGDSAAYFCASSLPNEKLFFGSGTQLSVL.

V and J are TRBV6-5 and TRBJ2-4, with D possibly matching TRBD2 (5 bases). V gave up 2 bases and J gave up 7 bases, with 12 bases separating them. Germline V gene sequence: CDR1 MNHEY, CDR2 SVGAGI. This CDR3 comprises 14 residues. The DNA of the CDR3 is TGTGCCAGCAGTTACCGAGGGTCAAGGAACATTCAGTACTTC. It specifies CASSYRGSRNIQYF.

The V gene is TRBV2, the J gene TRBJ2-7, with D perhaps given as TRBD1 or TRBD2 (6 bases each). Per germline, CDR1 SNHLY and CDR2 FYNNEI. V lost 7 bases, J lost 7 bases, and 20 bases lay in between. The CDR3 sequence is 14 residues long. The CDR3 DNA follows: TGTGCCAGCAAGGGCACAGGGTCAGGGAGGGAGCAGTACTTC. This gives the protein CASKGTGSGREQYF.

A few counts support this clone. The chain couples TRBV30 to TRBJ2-2; D unclear. V was shortened by 0 bases and J by 3 bases, with 5 bases between the two germline ends. This CDR3 is built from 13 residues. The V gene's germline CDR1 is GTSNPN and CDR2 SVGIG (reference sequence). The CDR3 loop reads CAWSVDYTGELFF. The DNA of the CDR3 is TGTGCCTGGAGTGTAGACTACACCGGGGAGCTGTTTTTT.

This chain joins TRBV2 and TRBJ1-5; D unresolved. With 4 bases removed from V and 0 bases from J, the gap between germline ends came to 7 bases. The CDR3 sequence is 14 residues long. Germline-derived CDR1 and CDR2 are SNHLY and FYNNEI. CDR3 protein: CASSAKNSNQPQHF. The CDR3 DNA reads as TGTGCCAGCAGTGCTAAGAATAGCAATCAGCCCCAGCATTTT.

The chain joins TRBV7-2 to TRBJ2-3; unclear D gene. The germline V and J ends were trimmed by 3 bases and 1 base, with 11 bases remaining between them. The germline V gene encodes CDR1 SGHTA and CDR2 FQGNSA. The CDR3 extends over 15 amino acids. CDR3 DNA: TGTGCCAGCAGCTTCGTTAGTGAACGCACAGATACGCAGTATTTT. Translation gives CASSFVSERTDTQYF.

A few counts support this clone. This chain joins TRBV9 and TRBJ1-6, with 8 bases fitting TRBD1. The CDR3 is 15 residues long. The trim removed 5 bases at V and 7 bases at J, leaving 8 bases unmatched. CDR1 SGDLS and CDR2 YYNGEE come from the germline V gene. CDR3 bases: TGTGCCAGCAGGGGCCAGGGGGCTTCAAATTCACCCCTCCACTTT. Translation: CASRGQGASNSPLHF. Variable domain in full (rest from reference TRBV9 and TRBJ1-6): DSGVTQTPKHLITATGQRVTLRCSPRSGDLSVYWYQQSLDQGLQFLIQYYNGEERAKGNILERFSAQQFPDLHSELNLSSLELGDSALYFCASRGQGASNSPLHFGNGTRLTVT.

The chain combines TRBV6-5 with TRBJ2-2, with D hard to call. The CDR3 runs to 13 residues. CDR1 is MNHEY and CDR2 is SVGAGI in the germline V gene. The V end was cut by 3 bases, the J end by 6 bases, with 8 bases between. As DNA, the CDR3 is TGTGCCAGCAGTTATATGGCTGCCGGGGAGCTGTTTTTT. It yields the protein CASSYMAAGELFF.

The V call is TRBV5-1, the J call TRBJ2-3; TRBD2 matches 12 bases. Trimming removed 5 bases from V and 0 bases from J; junction bases left unmatched: 4. Per the germline V gene, CDR1 is SGHRS and CDR2 is YFSETQ. The CDR3 length is 16 residues. Here the CDR3 DNA reads TGCGCCAGCAGTTCTAGCGGGGGGGGTAGCACAGATACGCAGTATTTT. This sequence encodes CASSSSGGGSTDTQYF.

The chain uses TRBV21-1 and TRBJ2-6. TRBV21-1 is designated a pseudogene. CDR3 size: 16 residues. CDR3 nucleotides: TGTGCCAGCACTACCTTTAGGGCGTCTGGGGCCAACGTCCTGACTTTC. It specifies CASTTFRASGANVLTF.

The V call is TRBV5-1, the J call TRBJ2-3; 9 nucleotides align to TRBD2. The CDR3 has 14 amino acids. Looked up from germline, CDR1 is SGHRS and CDR2 is YFSETQ. V shed 5 bases and J 2 bases; nucleotides not matched to a gene: 3. The DNA for the CDR3 is TGCGCCAGCAGGCGGGGGGGCTCCACAGATACGCAGTATTTT. It translates to CASRRGGSTDTQYF.

The V and J genes are TRBV7-6 and TRBJ2-5, with D hard to call. This CDR3 contains 12 residues. The V gene's germline CDR1 is SGHVS and CDR2 FNYEAQ. V lost 2 bases to trimming and J lost 1 base, with 2 bases between them. The CDR3 loop is CASSLFQETQYF. The CDR3 region has the DNA TGTGCCAGCAGCTTATTCCAAGAGACCCAGTACTTC.